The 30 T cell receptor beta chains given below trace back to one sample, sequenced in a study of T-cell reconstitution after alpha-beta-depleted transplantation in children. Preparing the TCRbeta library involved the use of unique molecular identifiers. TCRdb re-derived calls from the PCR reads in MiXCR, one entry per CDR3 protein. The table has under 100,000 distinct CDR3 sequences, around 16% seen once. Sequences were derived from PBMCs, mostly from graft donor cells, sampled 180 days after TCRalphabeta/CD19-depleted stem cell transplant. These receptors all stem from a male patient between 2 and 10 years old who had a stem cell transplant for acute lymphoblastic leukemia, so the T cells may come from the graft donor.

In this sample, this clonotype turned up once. The CDR3 is CASRDFRGPNTEAFF. The CDR3 bases are TGTGCCAGCAGGGACTTCAGGGGCCCTAACACTGAAGCTTTCTTT. The V call is TRBV27, the J call TRBJ1-1, with a tentative D call TRBD1 (6 bases). This CDR3 has 15 residues. Trimming removed 6 bases at V and 2 bases at J, with 16 bases between. Germline V gene sequence: CDR1 MNHEY, CDR2 SMNVEV (reference sequence).

The CDR3 spells CASSLGTADNTIYF. In DNA, the CDR3 is TGTGCCAGCAGCTTAGGGACAGCCGACAACACCATATATTTT. This chain connects TRBV7-9 to TRBJ1-3, with a tentative D call TRBD1 (6 bases). The CDR3 runs 14 residues. Germline loops: CDR1 SEHNR, CDR2 FQNEAQ (reference sequence). V lost 1 base and J lost 7, with 11 bases in between.

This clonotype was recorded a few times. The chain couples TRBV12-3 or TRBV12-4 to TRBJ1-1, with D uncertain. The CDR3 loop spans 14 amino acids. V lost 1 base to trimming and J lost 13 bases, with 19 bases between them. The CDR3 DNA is TGTGCCAGCAGTTTAGGGCAGCAAATCGGCAGAGTTTTCTTT. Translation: CASSLGQQIGRVFF.

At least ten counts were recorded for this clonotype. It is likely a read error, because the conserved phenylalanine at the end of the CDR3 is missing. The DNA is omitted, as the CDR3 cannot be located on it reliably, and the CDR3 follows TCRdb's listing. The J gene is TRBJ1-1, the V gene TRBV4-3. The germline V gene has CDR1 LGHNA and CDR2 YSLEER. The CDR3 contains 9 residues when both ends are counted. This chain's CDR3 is CASSQTTRL.

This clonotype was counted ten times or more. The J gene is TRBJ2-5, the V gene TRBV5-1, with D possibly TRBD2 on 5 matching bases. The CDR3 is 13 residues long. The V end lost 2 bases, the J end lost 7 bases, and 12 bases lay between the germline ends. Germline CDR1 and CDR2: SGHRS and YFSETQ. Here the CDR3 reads CASSFSEEATQYF. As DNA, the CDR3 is TGCGCCAGCAGCTTTTCGGAGGAGGCGACCCAGTACTTC. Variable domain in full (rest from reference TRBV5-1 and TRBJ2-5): KAGVTQTPRYLIKTRGQQVTLSCSPISGHRSVSWYQQTPGQGLQFLFEYFSETQRNKGNFPGRFSGRQFSNSRSEMNVSTLELGDSALYLCASSFSEEATQYFGPGTRLLVL.

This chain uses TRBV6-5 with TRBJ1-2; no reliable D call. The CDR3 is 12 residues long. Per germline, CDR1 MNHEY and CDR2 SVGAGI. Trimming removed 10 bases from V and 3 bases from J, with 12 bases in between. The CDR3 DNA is TGTGCCACCCTGCAGGATTACTATGGCTACACCTTC. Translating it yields CATLQDYYGYTF.

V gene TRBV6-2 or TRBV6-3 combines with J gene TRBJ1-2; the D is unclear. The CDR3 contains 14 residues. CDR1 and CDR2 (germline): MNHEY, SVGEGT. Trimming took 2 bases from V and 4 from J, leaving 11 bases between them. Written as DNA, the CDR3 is TGTGCCAGCAGTTACCGGTCGGCCAGCTATGGCTACACCTTC. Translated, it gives CASSYRSASYGYTF.

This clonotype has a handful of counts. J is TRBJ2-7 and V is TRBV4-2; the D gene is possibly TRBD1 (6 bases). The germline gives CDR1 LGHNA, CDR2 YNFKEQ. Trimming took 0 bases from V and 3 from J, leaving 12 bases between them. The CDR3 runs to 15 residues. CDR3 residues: CASSQELRGSYEQYF. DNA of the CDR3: TGTGCCAGCAGCCAAGAACTTAGGGGGAGCTACGAGCAGTACTTC.

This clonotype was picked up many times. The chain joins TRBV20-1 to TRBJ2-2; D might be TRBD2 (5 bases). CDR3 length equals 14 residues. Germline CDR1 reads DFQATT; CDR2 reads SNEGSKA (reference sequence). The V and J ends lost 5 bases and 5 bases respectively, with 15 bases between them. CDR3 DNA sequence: TGCAGTGCTGACGTCTCGTTAGCGACCGGGGAGCTGTTTTTT. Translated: CSADVSLATGELFF.

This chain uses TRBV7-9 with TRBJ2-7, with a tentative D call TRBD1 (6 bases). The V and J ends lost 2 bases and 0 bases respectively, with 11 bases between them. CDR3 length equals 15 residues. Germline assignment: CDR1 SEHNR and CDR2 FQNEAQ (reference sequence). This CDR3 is CASSLPTGDSYEQYF. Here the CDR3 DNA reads TGTGCCAGCAGCTTACCGACAGGCGACTCCTACGAGCAGTACTTC.

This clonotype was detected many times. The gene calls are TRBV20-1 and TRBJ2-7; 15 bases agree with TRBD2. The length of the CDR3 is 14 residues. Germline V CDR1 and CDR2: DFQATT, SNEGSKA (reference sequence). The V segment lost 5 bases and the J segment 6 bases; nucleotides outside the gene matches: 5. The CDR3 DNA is TGCAGTGCTGAACGGACTAGCGGGGGGGGCGAGCAGTACTTC. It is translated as CSAERTSGGGEQYF.

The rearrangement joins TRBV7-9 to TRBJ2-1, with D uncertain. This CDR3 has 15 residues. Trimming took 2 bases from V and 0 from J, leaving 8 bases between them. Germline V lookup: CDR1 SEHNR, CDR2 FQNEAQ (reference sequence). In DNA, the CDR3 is TGTGCCAGCAGCTTAAGTAAGGGCTCCTACAATGAGCAGTTCTTC. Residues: CASSLSKGSYNEQFF. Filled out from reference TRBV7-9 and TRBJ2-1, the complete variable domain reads DTGVSQNPRHKITKRGQNVTFRCDPISEHNRLYWYRQTLGQGPEFLTYFQNEAQLEKSRLLSDRFSAERPKGSFSTLEIQRTEQGDSAMYLCASSLSKGSYNEQFFGPGTRLTVL.

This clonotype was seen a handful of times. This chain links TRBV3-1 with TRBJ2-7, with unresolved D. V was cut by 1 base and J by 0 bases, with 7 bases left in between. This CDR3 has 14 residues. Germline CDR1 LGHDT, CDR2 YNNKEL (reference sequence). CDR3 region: CASSQGVVSYEQYF. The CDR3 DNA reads TGTGCCAGCAGCCAAGGGGTCGTCTCCTACGAGCAGTACTTC.

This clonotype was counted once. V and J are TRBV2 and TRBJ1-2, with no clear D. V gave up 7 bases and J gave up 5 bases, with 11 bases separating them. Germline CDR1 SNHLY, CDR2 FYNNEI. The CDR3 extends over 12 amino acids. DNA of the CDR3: TGTGCCAGCAACGACAAGGGATATGGCTACACCTTC. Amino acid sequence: CASNDKGYGYTF.

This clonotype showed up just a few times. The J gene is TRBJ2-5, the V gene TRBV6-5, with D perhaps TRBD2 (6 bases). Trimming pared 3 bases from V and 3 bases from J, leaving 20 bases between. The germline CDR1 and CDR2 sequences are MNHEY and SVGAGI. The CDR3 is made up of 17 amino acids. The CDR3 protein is CASSYSPMRGWKETQYF. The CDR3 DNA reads TGTGCCAGCAGTTATAGTCCGATGCGGGGATGGAAAGAGACCCAGTACTTC.

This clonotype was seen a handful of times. The CDR3 loop reads CASSGAGGFYNEQFF. Here the CDR3 DNA reads TGTGCCAGCAGTGGGGCGGGGGGTTTTTACAATGAGCAGTTCTTC. V and J are TRBV6-1 and TRBJ2-1; 8 nucleotides match TRBD2. Germline values: CDR1 MNHNS, CDR2 SASEGT. V trimming: 4 bases; J trimming: 4 bases; junction bases outside the gene matches: 6. The CDR3 is 15 residues long.

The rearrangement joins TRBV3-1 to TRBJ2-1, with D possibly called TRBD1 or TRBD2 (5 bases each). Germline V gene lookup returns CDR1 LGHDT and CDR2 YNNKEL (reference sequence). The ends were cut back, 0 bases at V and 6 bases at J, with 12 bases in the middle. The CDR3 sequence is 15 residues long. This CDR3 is CASSQDRLGTNEQFF. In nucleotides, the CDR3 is TGTGCCAGCAGCCAAGATAGGCTGGGGACCAATGAGCAGTTCTTC.

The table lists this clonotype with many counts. Here the CDR3 DNA reads TGCAGCGTTTGGACTGGGAGCTCCTACGAGCAGTACTTC. Translating gives CSVWTGSSYEQYF. The chain combines TRBV29-1 with TRBJ2-7, with a weak D call TRBD2 (5 bases). V dropped 5 bases and J dropped 0 bases, with 11 bases sitting between them. The CDR3 runs to 13 residues. Germline lookup yields CDR1 SQVTM and CDR2 ANQGSEA.

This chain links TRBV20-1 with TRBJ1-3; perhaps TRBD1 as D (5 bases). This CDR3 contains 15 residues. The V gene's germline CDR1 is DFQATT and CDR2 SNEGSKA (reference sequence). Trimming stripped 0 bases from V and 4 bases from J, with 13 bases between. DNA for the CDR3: TGCAGTGCTAGAGATTTCGCAGGGTTCGGAAACACCATATATTTT. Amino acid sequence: CSARDFAGFGNTIYF.

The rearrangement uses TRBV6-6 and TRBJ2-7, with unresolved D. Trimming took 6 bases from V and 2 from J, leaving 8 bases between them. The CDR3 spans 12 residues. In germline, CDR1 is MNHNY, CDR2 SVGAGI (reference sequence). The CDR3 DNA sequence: TGTGCCAGCAGCCAGAGCCCCTACGAGCAGTACTTC. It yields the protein CASSQSPYEQYF.

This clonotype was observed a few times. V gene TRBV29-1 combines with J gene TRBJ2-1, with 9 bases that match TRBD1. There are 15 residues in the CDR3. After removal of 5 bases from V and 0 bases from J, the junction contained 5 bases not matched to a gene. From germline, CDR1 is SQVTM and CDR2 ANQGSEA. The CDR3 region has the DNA TGCAGCGTTCAGGGGACAGGGAACTCCTACAATGAGCAGTTCTTC. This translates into CSVQGTGNSYNEQFF.

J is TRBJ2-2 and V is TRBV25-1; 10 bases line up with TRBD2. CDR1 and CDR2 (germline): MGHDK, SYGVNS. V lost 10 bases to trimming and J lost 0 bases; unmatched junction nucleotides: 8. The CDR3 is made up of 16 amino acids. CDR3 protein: CAMESGGAANTGELFF. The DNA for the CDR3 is TGTGCCATGGAGAGCGGGGGGGCCGCGAACACCGGGGAGCTGTTTTTT.

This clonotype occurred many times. The CDR3 region is CASSYPGQGYYGYTF. CDR3 DNA sequence: TGTGCCAGCAGTTACCCCGGCCAGGGTTACTATGGCTACACCTTC. This chain links TRBV6-5 with TRBJ1-2; the D gene is possibly TRBD1 (5 bases). Trimming left V 2 bases short and J 3 bases short, with 13 bases between. This CDR3 spans 15 amino acids. Germline CDR1 MNHEY, CDR2 SVGAGI.

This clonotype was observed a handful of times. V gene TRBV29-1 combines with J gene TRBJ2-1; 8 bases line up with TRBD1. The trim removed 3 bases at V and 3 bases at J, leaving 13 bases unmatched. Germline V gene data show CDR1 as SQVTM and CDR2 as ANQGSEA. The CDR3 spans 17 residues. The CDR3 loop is CSVEPKFRTGRYNEQFF. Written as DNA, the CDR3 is TGCAGCGTTGAGCCGAAGTTTCGGACAGGGCGCTACAATGAGCAGTTCTTC.

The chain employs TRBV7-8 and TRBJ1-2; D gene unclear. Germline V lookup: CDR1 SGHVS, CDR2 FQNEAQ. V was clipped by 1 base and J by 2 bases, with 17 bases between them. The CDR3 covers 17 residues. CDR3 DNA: TGTGCCAGCAGCTTAGGCAGACGGCCGCGGACGAACTATGGCTACACCTTC. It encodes CASSLGRRPRTNYGYTF.

The CDR3, as DNA: TGCGCCAGCAGGGCTAGCGGAAGCTCCTACAATGAGCAGTTCTTC. Translated: CASRASGSSYNEQFF. This rearrangement joins TRBV5-1 to TRBJ2-1; TRBD2 matches at 7 bases. The CDR3 spans 15 residues. The germline CDR1 and CDR2 sequences are SGHRS and YFSETQ. V lost 5 bases, J lost 0 bases, and 5 bases stayed unmatched.

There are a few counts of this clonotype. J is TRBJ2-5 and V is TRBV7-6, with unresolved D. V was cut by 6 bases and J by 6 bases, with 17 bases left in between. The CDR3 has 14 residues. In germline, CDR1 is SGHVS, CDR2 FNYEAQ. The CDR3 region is CASRARAEVQTQYF. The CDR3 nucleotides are TGTGCCAGCAGAGCAAGGGCCGAGGTGCAGACCCAGTACTTC.

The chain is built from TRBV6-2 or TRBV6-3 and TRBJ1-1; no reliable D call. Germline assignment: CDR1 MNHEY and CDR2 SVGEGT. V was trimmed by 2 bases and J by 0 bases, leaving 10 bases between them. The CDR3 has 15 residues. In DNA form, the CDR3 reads TGTGCCAGCAGTTACAGGGCCTTTATGAACACTGAAGCTTTCTTT. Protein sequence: CASSYRAFMNTEAFF.

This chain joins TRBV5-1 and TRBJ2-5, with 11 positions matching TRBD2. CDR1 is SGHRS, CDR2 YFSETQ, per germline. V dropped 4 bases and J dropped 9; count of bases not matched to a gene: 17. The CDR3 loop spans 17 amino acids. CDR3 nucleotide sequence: TGCGCCAGCAGCCGGAGGCTAGCGGGGGGTACCCCGGCGGCCCAGTACTTC. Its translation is CASSRRLAGGTPAAQYF.

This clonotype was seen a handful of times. The CDR3 coding sequence is TGCAGTGCTAGAGATGGGGGCGGGGGTTGGGACACCATATATTTT. This codes for CSARDGGGGWDTIYF. The chain joins TRBV20-1 to TRBJ1-3; perhaps TRBD1 as D (6 bases). CDR1 and CDR2 from the germline V gene are DFQATT and SNEGSKA (reference sequence). The germline V and J ends were trimmed by 0 bases and 8 bases, with 17 bases remaining between them. The CDR3 runs 15 residues.